One sample yielded the 27 T cell receptor beta chains listed below, sequenced in a study of T cell repertoires in cytomegalovirus infection (dated by TCRdb to the late 2010s). Reads for this sample came from an Illumina HiSeq 1500. TCRdb redid the processing of the public reads, applying fastp at Q25 and MiXCR, and retained in-frame beta chains. Rows with one shared CDR3 protein collapse into an entry with the most common genes and DNA. In this sample the table shows under 200,000 distinct CDR3 sequences, less than 25% of which occur a single time. The top ten clones comprise 20% to 30% of the sample. These TCRs' antigens remain unknown. The sample's treatment or condition, from its label and the paper: in vitro stimulation with specific CMV peptide epitopes to enrich CMV-specific T cells. The source material was CD8+ T cells from cultured PBMCs, sampled from culture after CMV antigen stimulation. The receptor set was obtained from a human donor in good health (CMV status not recorded). Some clones in this sample may be carry-over from other donors' samples.

The sample holds a few counts of this clonotype. This chain links TRBV12-3 or TRBV12-4 with TRBJ2-3; D is uncertain. This CDR3 has 15 amino acids. With 3 bases removed from V and 5 bases from J, the gap between germline ends came to 15 bases. The CDR3 region has the DNA TGTGCCAGCAGTTTGATCGGCTTAAGGCTAGATACGCAGTATTTT. Protein product: CASSLIGLRLDTQYF.

This chain joins TRBV5-4 and TRBJ2-1, with D perhaps TRBD1 or TRBD2 (5 bases each). V was cut by 7 bases and J by 5 bases, with 7 bases left in between. Germline CDR1 is SGHNT and CDR2 is YYREEE (reference sequence). The CDR3 length is 11 residues. CDR3 in amino acids: CASWGNNEQFF. The CDR3 DNA sequence: TGTGCCAGCTGGGGGAACAATGAGCAGTTCTTC.

The rearrangement uses TRBV27 and TRBJ2-1; 12 nucleotides align to TRBD2. CDR1 and CDR2 from the germline V gene are MNHEY and SMNVEV (reference sequence). With V trimmed by 5 bases and J by 8 bases, 10 bases remained unmatched. This CDR3 is built from 16 residues. Written as DNA, the CDR3 is TGTGCCAGCAGTATAATAACTAGCGGGGGGCCATATGAGCAGTTCTTC. Amino acids: CASSIITSGGPYEQFF.

The chain joins TRBV7-8 to TRBJ2-7; 12 positions match TRBD1. In germline, CDR1 is SGHVS, CDR2 FQNEAQ. V shed 4 bases, J shed 5 bases, and the junction held 3 bases outside the gene matches. This CDR3 comprises 14 residues. DNA for the CDR3: TGTGCCAGCAGCTCGGGACAGGGGGCTAACGAGCAGTACTTC. This gives the protein CASSSGQGANEQYF.

The V call is TRBV4-1, the J call TRBJ1-1, with D uncertain. Germline-derived CDR1 and CDR2 are MGHRA and YSYEKL. The CDR3 has 12 amino acids. Trimming removed 2 bases at V and 8 bases at J, with 9 bases between. The CDR3: CASSQRRNEAFF. The CDR3 DNA sequence: TGCGCCAGCAGCCAACGCCGGAACGAAGCTTTCTTT.

CDR3: CASSLATGRSEQYF. The CDR3 nucleotides read TGTGCCAGCAGCTTAGCCACCGGACGGAGTGAGCAGTACTTC. The genes are TRBV7-2 and TRBJ2-7, with no clear D. The CDR3 is 14 amino acids. Per germline, CDR1 SGHTA and CDR2 FQGNSA. Deletions cut 0 bases from V and 7 bases from J, with 13 bases between.

The genes are TRBV7-2 and TRBJ2-2; a possible D gene is TRBD1 (6 bases). This CDR3 region has 16 residues. Germline assignment: CDR1 SGHTA and CDR2 FQGNSA. The V and J ends lost 5 bases and 1 base respectively, with 14 bases between them. For the CDR3, the DNA is TGTGCCAGCAGCCCCCGACAGGACCTGAACACCGGGGAGCTGTTTTTT. Translating gives CASSPRQDLNTGELFF.

The rearrangement joins TRBV6-5 to TRBJ1-2; no reliable D call. Germline V gene data show CDR1 as MNHEY and CDR2 as SVGAGI. There are 15 residues in the CDR3. Trimming removed 7 bases at V and 4 bases at J, with 19 bases between. The CDR3: CASTTLSGTFYGYTF. CDR3 in DNA: TGTGCCAGCACCACCCTAAGTGGCACCTTCTATGGCTACACCTTC.

Only a few counts were recorded for this clonotype. The rearrangement links TRBV7-2 to TRBJ2-3, with D unresolved. CDR3 length: 14 residues. V dropped 8 bases and J dropped 5 bases, with 17 bases sitting between them. Per germline, CDR1 SGHTA and CDR2 FQGNSA. The CDR3 sequence is CASDPLVSGDTQYF. The CDR3 DNA reads as TGTGCCAGCGACCCGTTGGTTTCGGGAGATACGCAGTATTTT. The full variable domain, with the rest looked up from reference TRBV7-2 and TRBJ2-3, is GAGVSQSPSNKVTEKGKDVELRCDPISGHTALYWYRQSLGQGLEFLIYFQGNSAPDKSGLPSDRFSAERTGGSVSTLTIQRTQQEDSAVYLCASDPLVSGDTQYFGPGTRLTVL.

The V and J genes are TRBV28 and TRBJ1-1; no definite D call. Germline V gene lookup returns CDR1 MDHEN and CDR2 SYDVKM. V lost 7 bases and J lost 4, with 19 bases in between. The CDR3 covers 15 residues. In DNA form, the CDR3 reads TGTGCCAGCATCCTATCCCCGTGGAGCATCACTGAAGCTTTCTTT. Amino acid sequence: CASILSPWSITEAFF.

This rearrangement joins TRBV6-1 to TRBJ1-5; D call uncertain. V lost 0 bases to trimming and J lost 3 bases, with 9 bases between them. CDR1 is MNHNS and CDR2 is SASEGT in the germline V gene. This CDR3 comprises 15 residues. The CDR3 protein is CASSEATEINQPQHF. For the CDR3, the DNA is TGTGCCAGCAGTGAAGCAACGGAAATCAATCAGCCCCAGCATTTT.

In this sample, this clonotype turned up many times. The J gene is TRBJ2-2, the V gene TRBV7-2, with D perhaps matching TRBD2 (7 bases). V was clipped by 2 bases and J by 4 bases, with 11 bases between them. CDR1 and CDR2 from the germline V gene are SGHTA and FQGNSA. The CDR3 is 15 amino acids. DNA for the CDR3: TGTGCCAGCAGCTTACCGCGGGGGCCCACCGGGGAGCTGTTTTTT. Translation: CASSLPRGPTGELFF.

This clonotype came up once. The gene calls are TRBV14 and TRBJ1-1; D gene uncertain. Germline values: CDR1 SGHDN, CDR2 FVKESK. The CDR3 runs 12 residues. Trimming took off 1 base at V and 5 bases at J, with 5 bases between the two ends. DNA for the CDR3: TGTGCCAGCAGCCAAGGGAGAACTGAAGCTTTCTTT. Residues: CASSQGRTEAFF.

For the CDR3, the DNA is TGTGCCAGCAGCTTAGCAGCGGCCACCACAGATACGCAGTATTTT. This sequence encodes CASSLAAATTDTQYF. The chain recombines TRBV7-6 with TRBJ2-3, with TRBD2 as a possible D gene (5 bases). In germline, CDR1 is SGHVS, CDR2 FNYEAQ. This CDR3 is 15 amino acids long. Trimming removed 0 bases from V and 2 bases from J, with 9 bases in between.

This clonotype was counted once. The chain uses TRBV12-3 or TRBV12-4 and TRBJ2-4, with TRBD1 matching over 7 bases. This CDR3 has 11 amino acids. With V trimmed by 6 bases and J by 13 bases, 6 bases remained unmatched. The CDR3 sequence: CASREGTAQYF. Here the CDR3 DNA reads TGTGCCAGCAGGGAAGGGACAGCACAGTACTTC.

V gene TRBV28 combines with J gene TRBJ2-1; possible D gene TRBD2, 5 bases. Per the germline V gene, CDR1 is MDHEN and CDR2 is SYDVKM. V was shortened by 6 bases and J by 0 bases, with 9 bases between the two germline ends. This CDR3 spans 14 amino acids. The CDR3 DNA reads TGTGCCAGCAGAGGACTGAACTCCTACAATGAGCAGTTCTTC. This gives the protein CASRGLNSYNEQFF.

This clonotype was counted a few times. The chain recombines TRBV7-2 with TRBJ1-4; D gene unclear. The ends were cut back, 6 bases at V and 6 bases at J, with 5 bases in the middle. This CDR3 spans 11 amino acids. The V gene's germline CDR1 is SGHTA and CDR2 FQGNSA. CDR3 in DNA: TGTGCCAGCAGGGGATATGAAAAACTGTTTTTT. Translated: CASRGYEKLFF.

This clonotype showed up just a few times. V is TRBV12-3 or TRBV12-4 and J is TRBJ1-1; D perhaps matches TRBD1 (6 bases). Between the trimmed V and J ends, which lost 4 bases and 4 bases, there was a span of 10 bases. The CDR3 covers 13 residues. The DNA of the CDR3 is TGTGCCAGCAGTTCCAACAGGGTCACTGAAGCTTTCTTT. Translating gives CASSSNRVTEAFF.

The chain couples TRBV9 to TRBJ2-3; 8 bases agree with TRBD1. Germline trimming cut 0 bases from V and 1 base from J; bases unmatched to any gene: 1. CDR1 and CDR2 from the germline V gene are SGDLS and YYNGEE. The CDR3 totals 15 residues. In nucleotides, the CDR3 is TGTGCCAGCAGCGTAGCAGGGGGCGGCACAGATACGCAGTATTTT. Its protein product is CASSVAGGGTDTQYF.

This clonotype was counted only a few times. The chain is built from TRBV30 and TRBJ1-5, with 8 bases identical to TRBD1. With 3 bases clipped from V and 5 bases from J, the junction kept 6 bases outside the gene matches. The germline gives CDR1 GTSNPN, CDR2 SVGIG (reference sequence). The CDR3 covers 14 residues. The CDR3: CAWSRGQGHQPQHF. In nucleotides, the CDR3 is TGTGCCTGGAGCCGAGGACAGGGTCATCAGCCCCAGCATTTT.

This clonotype turned up a few times. The chain carries TRBV19 and TRBJ1-5, with 7 nucleotides matching TRBD1. CDR1 LNHDA and CDR2 SQIVND come from the germline V gene (reference sequence). The V segment lost 5 bases and the J segment 3 bases; nucleotides outside the gene matches: 4. The CDR3 consists of 14 residues. The CDR3 DNA follows: TGTGCCAGTAGTGGGGGGACAGCCAATCAGCCCCAGCATTTT. Protein: CASSGGTANQPQHF.

This clonotype was observed a handful of times. The chain has TRBV7-9 and TRBJ1-2; possibly TRBD1 for D (5 bases). The length of the CDR3 is 14 residues. Between the trimmed V and J ends, which lost 1 base and 6 bases, there was a span of 12 bases. Germline lookup yields CDR1 SEHNR and CDR2 FQNEAQ (reference sequence). Written as DNA, the CDR3 is TGTGCCAGCAGCTTAGGTTGGGGGATCCATGGCTACACCTTC. Protein sequence: CASSLGWGIHGYTF.

The table lists this clonotype with a few counts. V is TRBV20-1 and J is TRBJ2-5; 9 nucleotides line up with TRBD1. CDR1 DFQATT and CDR2 SNEGSKA come from the germline V gene (reference sequence). CDR3 length: 16 amino acids. Germline trimming cut 0 bases from V and 4 bases from J; bases unmatched to any gene: 9. The CDR3 spells CSARDSGQGQIETQYF. CDR3 nucleotide sequence: TGCAGTGCTAGAGACTCCGGACAGGGGCAGATAGAGACCCAGTACTTC.

This clonotype was picked up a small number of times. The chain couples TRBV5-1 to TRBJ2-6; D ambiguous. The V end lost 0 bases, the J end lost 12 bases, and 4 bases lay between the germline ends. The CDR3 is 11 amino acids. CDR1 and CDR2 (germline): SGHRS, YFSETQ. DNA of the CDR3: TGCGCCAGCAGCTTGGAGGGCGTCCTGACTTTC. This codes for CASSLEGVLTF.

This clonotype has a handful of counts. The genes are TRBV12-3 or TRBV12-4 and TRBJ2-5; 8 bases fit TRBD2. This CDR3 contains 15 residues. After removal of 3 bases from V and 4 bases from J, the junction contained 7 bases not matched to a gene. The CDR3 spells CASSFAAGEGETQYF. DNA of the CDR3: TGTGCCAGCAGTTTCGCAGCGGGGGAGGGAGAGACCCAGTACTTC.

This clonotype turned up a few times. The CDR3 DNA reads TGTGCCAGCAGCTTAGCTGTAACAGATCTGTTTCAGCCCCAGCATTTT. This encodes CASSLAVTDLFQPQHF. The V call is TRBV7-2, the J call TRBJ1-5; D is ambiguous. The CDR3 runs to 16 residues. In germline, CDR1 is SGHTA, CDR2 FQGNSA. Trimming took 0 bases from V and 6 from J, leaving 15 bases between them.

The chain recombines TRBV7-8 with TRBJ1-2; possibly TRBD1 for D (6 bases). Trimming stripped 5 bases from V and 2 bases from J, with 15 bases between. The germline V gene encodes CDR1 SGHVS and CDR2 FQNEAQ. The CDR3 loop spans 15 amino acids. In DNA, the CDR3 is TGTGCCAGCAGCACAGAAGGGGGGTTAAACTATGGCTACACCTTC. Its translation: CASSTEGGLNYGYTF.